The 15 T cell receptor beta chains in this list originate from one sample, sequenced in a study of shared clonotypes between healthy human individuals. The repertoire was sequenced with immunoSEQ multiplex PCR; TCRdb's copy has only in-frame clones and lacks some. The sample consists of 300,000 to 400,000 clones, around 70% of them appearing once. Sequencing was done on a sample of memory CD4+ T cells sorted from blood. Regarding subset: CD45RA-negative fraction. The receptors derive from a man between 25 and 39 years old in good health.

In its sample, this clone was seen a few times. The J gene is TRBJ2-3, the V gene TRBV18; 9 bases are a match to TRBD2. J lost 10 bases, V lost 2 bases, and 10 bases had no gene match. CDR1 and CDR2 (germline): KGHSH, LQKENI. This CDR3 contains 15 residues. The CDR3 region is CASSPVAGEVEPQYF. Written as DNA, the CDR3 is TGTGCCAGCTCACCAGTAGCGGGAGAAGTCGAGCCGCAGTATTTT.

Here the CDR3 reads CASRMTGVQSDTQYF. CDR3 DNA sequence: TGTGCCAGCAGGATGACAGGGGTTCAGTCAGATACGCAGTATTTT. The rearrangement joins TRBV2 to TRBJ2-3, with 8 bases lining up with TRBD1. CDR1 is SNHLY, CDR2 FYNNEI, per germline. The CDR3 has 15 amino acids. With V trimmed by 6 bases and J by 4 bases, 9 bases remained unmatched.

At least ten counts were recorded for this clone. Other DNA sequences within the sample encode an identical CDR3. V is TRBV14 and J is TRBJ2-7; D ambiguous. Germline CDR1 and CDR2: SGHDN and FVKESK. The CDR3 contains 14 residues. V dropped 4 bases and J dropped 0 bases, with 10 bases sitting between them. CDR3 region: CASSPRTGSYEQYF. As DNA, the CDR3 is TGTGCCAGCAGCCCCCGAACCGGCTCCTACGAGCAGTACTTC.

This clone was observed once. V gene TRBV19 combines with J gene TRBJ2-3; D perhaps matches TRBD2 (6 bases). V gave up 6 bases and J gave up 4 bases, with 14 bases separating them. This CDR3 region has 14 residues. Germline CDR1 reads LNHDA; CDR2 reads SQIVND (reference sequence). This CDR3 is CASRDGSGPDTQYF. The DNA of the CDR3 is TGTGCCAGTAGAGACGGGAGTGGCCCAGATACGCAGTATTTT.

The chain links TRBV9 to TRBJ2-4; D might be TRBD1 (7 bases). CDR1 is SGDLS and CDR2 is YYNGEE in the germline V gene. V dropped 0 bases and J dropped 10 bases, with 17 bases sitting between them. This CDR3 contains 15 residues. The chain's CDR3 is CASSVAQGGLGIQYF. In DNA form, the CDR3 reads TGTGCCAGCAGCGTAGCTCAGGGGGGCCTCGGGATTCAGTACTTC. Combining the CDR3 with reference TRBV9 and TRBJ2-4 gives the whole variable domain DSGVTQTPKHLITATGQRVTLRCSPRSGDLSVYWYQQSLDQGLQFLIQYYNGEERAKGNILERFSAQQFPDLHSELNLSSLELGDSALYFCASSVAQGGLGIQYFGAGTRLSVL.

Regarding this clone: The sample has other DNA sequences that encode this CDR3 too. V and J are TRBV11-2 and TRBJ2-1; D gene ambiguous. Germline V gene data show CDR1 as SGHAT and CDR2 as FQNNGV. Trimming cost V 1 base and J 0 bases, with 4 bases left between them. The CDR3 has 14 residues. CDR3 DNA: TGTGCCAGCAGCTTAGGACCCTCCTACAATGAGCAGTTCTTC. Protein product: CASSLGPSYNEQFF.

V and J are TRBV11-2 and TRBJ2-5; 7 bases fit TRBD2. V lost 2 bases and J lost 1; bases outside the gene matches: 4. CDR1 SGHAT and CDR2 FQNNGV come from the germline V gene. The CDR3 extends over 15 amino acids. The CDR3 loop is CASSLRSGTQETQYF. CDR3 nucleotides: TGTGCCAGCAGCTTACGGAGCGGGACCCAAGAGACCCAGTACTTC.

The chain uses TRBV29-1 and TRBJ2-5; D is ambiguous. CDR1 SQVTM and CDR2 ANQGSEA come from the germline V gene. The CDR3 is 12 residues long. V was cut by 4 bases and J by 5 bases, with 11 bases left in between. DNA of the CDR3: TGCAGCGTTGTTGATTATTGGGAGACCCAGTACTTC. Translation gives CSVVDYWETQYF.

Notes on this clone: A junction end diverges from the germline sequence, so it may reflect a read error. The chain couples TRBV27 to TRBJ2-3, with a tentative D call TRBD1 (6 bases). The CDR3 runs to 12 residues. In germline, CDR1 is MNHEY, CDR2 SMNVEV (reference sequence). DNA of the CDR3: TGTGCCAGCAGTCCCGCCGCACAGGGTGGAGTATTT. It codes for CASSPAAQGGVF.

The chain carries TRBV27 and TRBJ2-7; 8 bases are a match to TRBD2. The CDR3 has 16 amino acids. V was pared by 2 bases and J by 1 base, with 7 bases of the junction left unmatched. From germline, CDR1 is MNHEY and CDR2 SMNVEV (reference sequence). The CDR3 sequence: CASSLSRLARSYEQYF. The CDR3 DNA is TGTGCCAGCAGTTTAAGTCGACTAGCGCGATCCTACGAGCAGTACTTC.

This rearrangement joins TRBV5-8 to TRBJ2-2; 7 bases are shared with TRBD2. J lost 7 bases, V lost 5 bases, and 11 bases had no gene match. The CDR3 extends over 15 amino acids. The germline V gene encodes CDR1 SGHTS and CDR2 YDEGEE. The CDR3 sequence is CASRDLGGPGGELFF. Here the CDR3 DNA reads TGTGCCAGCAGAGATTTGGGAGGGCCCGGCGGGGAGCTGTTTTTT.

This clone was seen just once. The chain combines TRBV6-1 with TRBJ2-7, with TRBD2 identical over 7 bases. CDR3 size: 15 residues. Trimming removed 4 bases from V and 0 bases from J; junction bases left unmatched: 6. Per the germline V gene, CDR1 is MNHNS and CDR2 is SASEGT. The CDR3 DNA reads as TGTGCCAGCAGTGGCCTAGCGGAACCCTCCTACGAGCAGTACTTC. Its translation is CASSGLAEPSYEQYF.

This clone was picked up one time. The gene calls are TRBV5-1 and TRBJ2-3; maybe TRBD1 (6 bases). The ends were cut back, 3 bases at V and 1 base at J, with 12 bases in the middle. The germline CDR1 and CDR2 sequences are SGHRS and YFSETQ. CDR3 length: 15 amino acids. The CDR3, as DNA: TGCGCCAGCAGCTGGCAGGGGCCGGGCACAGATACGCAGTATTTT. Translation gives CASSWQGPGTDTQYF.

Regarding this clone: Additional DNA sequences in this sample encode the identical CDR3. The CDR3 is CASSLGPGGSYEQYF. CDR3 in DNA: TGCGCCAGCAGCTTGGGGCCAGGGGGGTCATACGAGCAGTACTTC. The chain joins TRBV5-1 to TRBJ2-7, with a weak D call TRBD1 (7 bases). V lost 0 bases to trimming and J lost 4 bases, with 14 bases between them. The CDR3 is 15 amino acids. From germline, CDR1 is SGHRS and CDR2 YFSETQ.

Notes on this clone: A far larger clone is one nucleotide away, so this likely arose from a read error. V usage is TRBV7-8 and J usage is TRBJ2-7; D may correspond to TRBD1 or TRBD2 (7 bases each). The CDR3 is 12 residues long. The germline V gene encodes CDR1 SGHVS and CDR2 FQNEAQ. This CDR3 is CASSFGQGGQHF. For the CDR3, the DNA is TGTGCCAGCAGCTTTGGCCAGGGGGGGCAGCACTTC.